The rows below give T cell receptor beta chains drawn from one sample of a study of CD8 T cells in ankylosing spondylitis. TCRdb fed the 5' RACE reads into MiXCR, producing one record per CDR3 protein. The table has around 150,000 distinct CDR3 sequences, around 18% seen once. Sequenced input: blood, either unsorted or a sorted T cell fraction (not recorded which). The receptor set was obtained from a male donor with ankylosing spondylitis or in good health (not recorded which). CDR3s leave out the opening cysteine and the closing phenylalanine or tryptophan. Fields, in order: D gene, J gene, V gene, CDR3 protein. The D gene is left open where the match is weak.

.	TRBJ2-5	TRBV7-8	ASSSTRETQY
TRBD2	TRBJ2-3	TRBV20-1	SARVLAGATDTQY
TRBD2	TRBJ2-3	TRBV5-1	ASSPEISGSNADTQY
TRBD2	TRBJ2-1	TRBV12-3/TRBV12-4	ASSFRSPLAGIRSSYNEQF
.	TRBJ2-3	TRBV18	ASSLEEDTQY
TRBD1	TRBJ2-7	TRBV19	ASSGQGPYEQY
.	TRBJ2-7	TRBV20-1	SARLAYEQY
.	TRBJ2-7	TRBV28	ASRYRDIRYEQY
.	TRBJ2-2	TRBV18	ASSPSTTLNTGELF
.	TRBJ1-1	TRBV7-9	ASSQGQWRSDTEAF
TRBD2	TRBJ2-1	TRBV11-2	ASSLRLAGIYNEQF
.	TRBJ2-5	TRBV6-2/TRBV6-3	ASSYDRGTQY
TRBD2	TRBJ2-1	TRBV25-1	ASSESSGLTYNEQF
TRBD2	TRBJ2-7	TRBV3-1	ASSRGLAANFEQY
.	TRBJ2-2	TRBV7-2	ASSLGTFTEGGELF
.	TRBJ2-3	TRBV5-1	ASSSFGRGYTDTQY
.	TRBJ1-1	TRBV21-1	ASRGRGTEAF
.	TRBJ1-1	TRBV20-1	SARRHLNTEAF
TRBD1	TRBJ2-1	TRBV5-1	ASSLVGTGAGEQF
.	TRBJ1-3	TRBV11-2	ASSSAGRGNTIY
.	TRBJ1-4	TRBV20-1	SARGQGGANEKLF
.	TRBJ1-2	TRBV12-3/TRBV12-4	ASRWTFGYT
.	TRBJ2-7	TRBV12-2	ASRSTSGRAYEQY
.	TRBJ1-5	TRBV27	ASSLRGQQPQH
TRBD2	TRBJ2-1	TRBV5-1	ASSGGGNNEQF
TRBD2	TRBJ2-3	TRBV29-1	SVALTSGHTDTQY
.	TRBJ2-6	TRBV20-1	SASFLSGANVLT
TRBD1	TRBJ2-2	TRBV10-3	ATFDRENTGELF
.	TRBJ2-1	TRBV19	ASGARGSYNEQF
TRBD1	TRBJ1-2	TRBV14	ASSQVGQNYGYT
TRBD2	TRBJ2-2	TRBV29-1	SVQLAGGTGELF
.	TRBJ1-4	TRBV12-3/TRBV12-4	ASSLGLTKLF
TRBD2	TRBJ2-3	TRBV29-1	SVETSGRRDTQY
.	TRBJ2-3	TRBV20-1	SARLPSFDTQY
TRBD2	TRBJ2-1	TRBV20-1	SARDVGSNGLAGNYNEQF
.	TRBJ2-1	TRBV12-3/TRBV12-4	ASSPQTLLSYNEQF
.	TRBJ2-1	TRBV29-1	SVDRDNSYNEQF
.	TRBJ2-6	TRBV18	ASSSGISGANVLT
TRBD2	TRBJ2-1	TRBV7-2	ASSLRLAGKLVEQF
TRBD2	TRBJ2-2	TRBV24-1	ATSVSGRYTGELF
TRBD1	TRBJ2-3	TRBV5-1	TSSLGQGVADTQY
TRBD1	TRBJ1-5	TRBV5-1	ASSAGTGDNQPQH
TRBD1	TRBJ2-1	TRBV28	ASSLSGGSNEQF
.	TRBJ2-1	TRBV12-3/TRBV12-4	ASSLGAGIRGYNEQF
.	TRBJ2-7	TRBV28	ASSLDLQSYEQY
TRBD1	TRBJ2-4	TRBV28	ASSLVGQGAFAKNIQY
TRBD2	TRBJ2-1	TRBV4-1	ASSQYSGRGPYNEQF
TRBD2	TRBJ2-7	TRBV4-2	ASSQGLAGDYEQY
TRBD1	TRBJ1-1	TRBV28	AGGQGFVSEAF
.	TRBJ1-5	TRBV6-2/TRBV6-3	ASSYDRNSNQPQH
TRBD2	TRBJ2-7	TRBV4-1	ASGRLAGPVPYEQY
TRBD1	TRBJ1-1	TRBV10-3	AIRTDRGRNTEAF
.	TRBJ1-6	TRBV27	ASSLSGITSPLH
TRBD2	TRBJ2-1	TRBV11-1	ASSPAPGLAGVGNEQF
.	TRBJ1-5	TRBV28	ASRGRLDQPQH